This T cell receptor beta chain was recovered during a study of cytomegalovirus exposure and HLA in healthy donors. This clone was counted a few times. The antigen is not known. Study results and caveats: Per a later analysis, HLA-associated TCR beta chains showed more clonal expansion than other, equally common TCR beta chains. As immune exposure information, only CMV serostatus was available. Reports described diagnosis of cytomegalovirus status by the classifier as highly specific and sensitive. It was reported in a later analysis that an Asian-associated ancestry cluster showed fewer N-insertions than the roughly 710-donor mean.

The PCR employed 60 Vbeta primers together with 13 Jbeta primers. TCRdb's copy holds only in-frame clones and misses some; the assay was immunoSEQ multiplex PCR. The table records roughly 100,000 clones, around 70% of them present only once. The sample was PBMCs. This clonotype was obtained from a middle-aged man in good health and CMV-seronegative.

The CDR3: CASSLWDRSTDTQYF. The CDR3 nucleotides read TGTGCCAGCAGCTTGTGGGACAGGAGCACAGATACGCAGTATTTT. This chain connects TRBV11-2 to TRBJ2-3, with 8 bases identical to TRBD1. CDR1 and CDR2 (germline): SGHAT, FQNNGV. V shed 3 bases and J 0 bases; nucleotides not matched to a gene: 2. This CDR3 contains 15 residues.